This section outlines one TCR beta chain sequence together with its context. Authors' data handling: Using reference gene primer amplification, nucleated cell counts were estimated. TCRdb's table, derived via immunoSEQ multiplex PCR, lists solely in-frame clones and lacks some. The V and J calls and clone size were taken over from that table, and D and trimming were inferred from the DNA. The sample lists 200,000 to 250,000 clones, roughly nine tenths occurring once. The data were taken from a study of blood T cell repertoires in COVID-19. Study as a whole: Samples came from the United States, Italy and Spain, spanning acute and convalescent COVID-19. Nucleic acid was either cDNA or gDNA, and it came from T cells, B-cell-depleted T cells, or PBMCs.

V lost 1 base and J lost 10, with 13 bases in between. Germline V lookup: CDR1 LNHDA, CDR2 SQIVND (reference sequence). The CDR3 has 13 amino acids. The chain has TRBV19 and TRBJ1-2; maybe TRBD1 (6 bases). The sequenced material came from peripheral blood. The TCR was taken from a woman aged 45 to 65 with acute or convalescent COVID-19. The CDR3 DNA reads as TGTGCCAGTAGTATAGTCCAGGGGATGTCCTACACCTTC. It encodes CASSIVQGMSYTF.